The clone carrying this T cell receptor (beta chain) was seen a few times. As yet, its antigen is unknown. Among all donors, each was a healthy Caucasian. The sample originates from a study of identical twins. Regarding the study as a whole: Insertion counts were lower in abundant cord blood beta clonotypes, a trend that memory repertoires did not show. The study found weaker excess twin sharing in beta out-of-frame sequences.

V lost 3 bases, J lost 6 bases, and 3 bases stayed unmatched. The CDR3 contains 14 residues. Germline V gene lookup returns CDR1 LNHDA and CDR2 SQIVND (reference sequence). A single record per CDR3 protein comes from TCRdb applying MiXCR to the 5' RACE reads. Seen here are approximately 620,000 distinct CDR3 sequences, 8% to 9% observed once, and the top ten hold around 0.95%. These data were likewise used in another study, on yellow fever vaccine responses in identical twins. That study adds: Reportedly, twins showed a vaccine T cell response that looked partly convergent and partly personalized.

This receptor was obtained from a woman under 30 in good health. The sample comprised PBMCs. The chain is built from TRBV19 and TRBJ2-2; 8 bases are a match to TRBD2. The CDR3 DNA reads as TGTGCCAGTAGTATTACGGGACTAGCCGGGGAGCTGTTTTTT. It codes for CASSITGLAGELFF.